The rows below give T cell receptor beta chains drawn from one sample of a study of T cells after yellow fever vaccination. TCRdb independently ran MiXCR on the 5' RACE reads; one entry per CDR3 protein. Of 45,000 to 75,000 distinct CDR3 sequences detected, around 6.1% appear once; the ten largest clones hold 30% to 35%. This sample comprised PBMCs, either bulk or a sorted T-cell subset (CD4+, CD8+, memory, or dextramer-sorted; not recorded which), obtained on the day of the yellow fever booster vaccination. These receptors were obtained from a man younger than 35 who received the YFV17D yellow fever vaccine. CDR3s include the opening cysteine and the closing phenylalanine or tryptophan. D genes are given only for firm matches. The listing skips clone size in some rows; elsewhere it reads once, few, many or a size class.

v_call: TRBV5-1; d_call: NA; j_call: TRBJ2-7; clone_size: NA; cdr3_aa: CASSLGRNSYEQYF; cdr3_nt: TGCGCCAGCAGCTTGGGCAGGAACTCCTACGAGCAGTACTTC
v_call: TRBV12-3/TRBV12-4; d_call: TRBD2; j_call: TRBJ2-5; clone_size: few; cdr3_aa: CASSSPSGQRGVGTQYF; cdr3_nt: TGTGCCAGCAGTAGCCCGTCCGGCCAGCGGGGGGTTGGGACCCAGTACTTC
v_call: TRBV9; d_call: NA; j_call: TRBJ2-5; clone_size: NA; cdr3_aa: CASSVGEGEAQETQYF; cdr3_nt: TGTGCCAGCAGCGTAGGTGAGGGAGAGGCCCAAGAGACCCAGTACTTC
v_call: TRBV10-2; d_call: NA; j_call: TRBJ2-6; clone_size: NA; cdr3_aa: CATDSGANVLTF; cdr3_nt: TGTGCCACCGACTCTGGGGCCAACGTCCTGACTTTC
v_call: TRBV20-1; d_call: TRBD2; j_call: TRBJ2-3; clone_size: many; cdr3_aa: CSAREEVLANYAWAQYF; cdr3_nt: TGCAGTGCTAGAGAAGAAGTACTAGCGAACTATGCTTGGGCGCAGTATTTT
v_call: TRBV5-1; d_call: TRBD2; j_call: TRBJ2-3; clone_size: NA; cdr3_aa: CASSTGTSGKWDTQYF; cdr3_nt: TGCGCCAGCAGCACTGGGACTAGCGGGAAGTGGGATACGCAGTATTTT
v_call: TRBV7-8; d_call: TRBD2; j_call: TRBJ2-3; clone_size: many; cdr3_aa: CASSPTGLAGFASTDTQYF; cdr3_nt: TGTGCCAGCAGCCCCACAGGGCTAGCGGGGTTCGCTAGCACAGATACGCAGTATTTT
v_call: TRBV5-1; d_call: TRBD1; j_call: TRBJ1-1; clone_size: NA; cdr3_aa: CASSEQGLNTEAFF; cdr3_nt: TGCGCCAGCAGCGAACAGGGGCTGAACACTGAAGCTTTCTTT
v_call: TRBV27; d_call: NA; j_call: TRBJ1-5; clone_size: many; cdr3_aa: CASSLIRYQPQHF; cdr3_nt: TGTGCCAGCAGTTTAATTCGCTATCAGCCCCAGCATTTT
v_call: TRBV5-5; d_call: TRBD1; j_call: TRBJ1-2; clone_size: NA; cdr3_aa: CASSLAPGTGDSIYGYTF; cdr3_nt: TGTGCCAGCAGCTTGGCCCCCGGGACAGGGGACAGCATTTATGGCTACACCTTC
v_call: TRBV29-1; d_call: NA; j_call: TRBJ2-5; clone_size: NA; cdr3_aa: CSVELVQIGREETQYF; cdr3_nt: TGCAGCGTTGAATTGGTACAGATCGGGCGGGAAGAGACCCAGTACTTC
v_call: TRBV4-1; d_call: TRBD1; j_call: TRBJ1-1; clone_size: few; cdr3_aa: CASSLDRGGGTEAFF; cdr3_nt: TGCGCCAGCAGCCTCGACAGGGGAGGGGGCACTGAAGCTTTCTTT
v_call: TRBV4-3; d_call: NA; j_call: TRBJ2-3; clone_size: many; cdr3_aa: CASSQDSVGYTQYF; cdr3_nt: TGCGCCAGCAGCCAAGATAGCGTCGGATATACGCAGTATTTT
v_call: TRBV4-3; d_call: TRBD2; j_call: TRBJ2-1; clone_size: many; cdr3_aa: CASSQDASGGAYYNEQFF; cdr3_nt: TGCGCCAGCAGCCAAGATGCTAGCGGGGGGGCCTATTACAATGAGCAGTTCTTC
v_call: TRBV6-5; d_call: NA; j_call: TRBJ2-7; clone_size: NA; cdr3_aa: CASSYSRASYEQYF; cdr3_nt: TGTGCCAGCAGTTACTCGCGAGCCTCCTACGAGCAGTACTTC
v_call: TRBV12-3/TRBV12-4; d_call: TRBD1; j_call: TRBJ1-2; clone_size: NA; cdr3_aa: CASTHRAYRGYGYTF; cdr3_nt: TGTGCCAGCACACACAGGGCGTACAGGGGCTATGGCTACACCTTC
v_call: TRBV5-1; d_call: NA; j_call: TRBJ1-6; clone_size: few; cdr3_aa: CASSFDSGDSPLHF; cdr3_nt: TGCGCCAGCAGCTTCGATTCAGGGGATTCACCCCTCCACTTT
v_call: TRBV2; d_call: NA; j_call: TRBJ1-1; clone_size: NA; cdr3_aa: CASSEPGPEAFF; cdr3_nt: TGTGCCAGCAGTGAACCGGGCCCTGAAGCTTTCTTT
v_call: TRBV7-2; d_call: NA; j_call: TRBJ2-3; clone_size: many; cdr3_aa: CASSSLGVGIPDTQYF; cdr3_nt: TGTGCCAGCAGCTCACTTGGGGTCGGGATCCCAGATACGCAGTATTTT
v_call: TRBV7-6; d_call: NA; j_call: TRBJ2-3; clone_size: NA; cdr3_aa: CASSPAPSHTQYF; cdr3_nt: TGTGCCAGCAGCCCGGCCCCCTCTCATACGCAGTATTTT
v_call: TRBV4-1; d_call: TRBD2; j_call: TRBJ2-7; clone_size: many; cdr3_aa: CASNHRAGGRYEQYF; cdr3_nt: TGCGCCAGCAACCATAGGGCGGGGGGGCGATACGAGCAGTACTTC
v_call: TRBV28; d_call: TRBD1; j_call: TRBJ2-3; clone_size: few; cdr3_aa: CASRPWTGQTDTQYF; cdr3_nt: TGTGCCAGCAGGCCCTGGACAGGTCAGACAGATACGCAGTATTTT
v_call: TRBV7-9; d_call: NA; j_call: TRBJ2-3; clone_size: many; cdr3_aa: CASSPWTSDTQYF; cdr3_nt: TGTGCCAGCAGCCCATGGACGTCGGATACGCAGTATTTT
v_call: TRBV7-9; d_call: NA; j_call: TRBJ1-5; clone_size: many; cdr3_aa: CASSFQGIGQPQHF; cdr3_nt: TGTGCCAGCAGCTTCCAGGGAATCGGTCAGCCCCAGCATTTT
v_call: TRBV5-6; d_call: TRBD1; j_call: TRBJ1-5; clone_size: many; cdr3_aa: CASSLGDREESNQPQHF; cdr3_nt: TGTGCCAGCAGCTTGGGGGACAGGGAGGAAAGCAATCAGCCCCAGCATTTT
v_call: TRBV29-1; d_call: NA; j_call: TRBJ2-2; clone_size: many; cdr3_aa: CSVVWNTGELFF; cdr3_nt: TGCAGCGTTGTTTGGAACACCGGGGAGCTGTTTTTT
v_call: TRBV18; d_call: NA; j_call: TRBJ2-2; clone_size: NA; cdr3_aa: CASSRDTGELFF; cdr3_nt: TGTGCCAGCTCAAGAGACACCGGGGAGCTGTTTTTT
v_call: TRBV7-9; d_call: NA; j_call: TRBJ2-5; clone_size: many; cdr3_aa: CASSPKTQETQYF; cdr3_nt: TGTGCCAGCAGCCCGAAAACCCAAGAGACCCAGTACTTC
v_call: TRBV2; d_call: NA; j_call: TRBJ1-5; clone_size: NA; cdr3_aa: CASSERSNQPQHF; cdr3_nt: TGTGCCAGCAGTGAAAGGAGCAATCAGCCCCAGCATTTT
v_call: TRBV5-1; d_call: NA; j_call: TRBJ2-7; clone_size: many; cdr3_aa: CASSWGGGYEQYF; cdr3_nt: TGCGCCAGCAGCTGGGGTGGCGGATACGAGCAGTACTTC
v_call: TRBV12-3/TRBV12-4; d_call: TRBD1; j_call: TRBJ1-1; clone_size: many; cdr3_aa: CASNTGTGFPEAFF; cdr3_nt: TGTGCCAGCAATACCGGGACAGGGTTCCCTGAAGCTTTCTTT
v_call: TRBV4-3; d_call: NA; j_call: TRBJ2-1; clone_size: many; cdr3_aa: CASSQDPVVSFYNEQFF; cdr3_nt: TGCGCCAGCAGCCAAGATCCAGTCGTTTCATTCTACAATGAGCAGTTCTTC
v_call: TRBV11-2; d_call: NA; j_call: TRBJ2-7; clone_size: NA; cdr3_aa: CASSFAAYEQYF; cdr3_nt: TGTGCCAGCAGCTTCGCGGCCTACGAGCAGTACTTC
v_call: TRBV24-1; d_call: TRBD1; j_call: TRBJ2-5; clone_size: many; cdr3_aa: CATSKTGTQETQYF; cdr3_nt: TGTGCCACCAGTAAGACAGGGACGCAAGAGACCCAGTACTTC
v_call: TRBV9; d_call: NA; j_call: TRBJ2-2; clone_size: few; cdr3_aa: CASSVSSNTGELFF; cdr3_nt: TGTGCCAGCAGCGTATCTTCGAACACCGGGGAGCTGTTTTTT
v_call: TRBV29-1; d_call: TRBD2; j_call: TRBJ2-5; clone_size: many; cdr3_aa: CSVVLAGEGETQYF; cdr3_nt: TGCAGCGTCGTACTAGCGGGGGAGGGAGAGACCCAGTACTTC
v_call: TRBV7-3; d_call: TRBD1; j_call: TRBJ1-1; clone_size: few; cdr3_aa: CASSKTGPGAFF; cdr3_nt: TGTGCCAGCAGTAAGACAGGGCCTGGGGCTTTCTTT
v_call: TRBV6-5; d_call: NA; j_call: TRBJ1-6; clone_size: few; cdr3_aa: CASSRVRDSPLHF; cdr3_nt: TGTGCCAGCAGTCGGGTTCGGGATTCACCCCTCCACTTT
v_call: TRBV29-1; d_call: NA; j_call: TRBJ1-2; clone_size: many; cdr3_aa: CSVEVDGYTF; cdr3_nt: TGCAGCGTTGAGGTGGATGGCTACACCTTC
v_call: TRBV4-1; d_call: NA; j_call: TRBJ2-5; clone_size: NA; cdr3_aa: CASSQVIKGYQETQYF; cdr3_nt: TGCGCCAGCAGCCAAGTTATAAAGGGGTACCAAGAGACCCAGTACTTC
v_call: TRBV5-1; d_call: NA; j_call: TRBJ1-1; clone_size: few; cdr3_aa: CASSVTGTGNTEAFF; cdr3_nt: TGCGCCAGCAGCGTTACCGGGACGGGGAACACTGAAGCTTTCTTT
v_call: TRBV5-4; d_call: NA; j_call: TRBJ2-1; clone_size: many; cdr3_aa: CASSLSVGRLYNEQFF; cdr3_nt: TGTGCCAGCAGCTTGTCGGTAGGGCGTCTCTACAATGAGCAGTTCTTC
v_call: TRBV5-1; d_call: NA; j_call: TRBJ1-6; clone_size: NA; cdr3_aa: CASSLVPDSLSSYNSPLHF; cdr3_nt: TGCGCCAGCAGCTTGGTACCGGACAGCCTTAGCTCCTATAATTCACCCCTCCACTTT
v_call: TRBV14; d_call: NA; j_call: TRBJ2-2; clone_size: few; cdr3_aa: CASSQDADFLNTGELFF; cdr3_nt: TGTGCCAGCAGCCAAGATGCGGATTTCCTGAACACCGGGGAGCTGTTTTTT
v_call: TRBV20-1; d_call: TRBD2; j_call: TRBJ2-5; clone_size: many; cdr3_aa: CSARATWGAGGETQYF; cdr3_nt: TGCAGTGCTAGGGCTACCTGGGGGGCGGGAGGGGAGACCCAGTACTTC
v_call: TRBV29-1; d_call: NA; j_call: TRBJ2-7; clone_size: many; cdr3_aa: CSVVGNFYEQYF; cdr3_nt: TGCAGCGTTGTAGGGAACTTCTACGAGCAGTACTTC
v_call: TRBV2; d_call: TRBD1; j_call: TRBJ2-7; clone_size: many; cdr3_aa: CASTPLPGQGYYEQYF; cdr3_nt: TGTGCCAGCACCCCACTACCGGGACAGGGGTACTACGAGCAGTACTTC
v_call: TRBV4-1; d_call: NA; j_call: TRBJ1-2; clone_size: few; cdr3_aa: CASSQERESLYGYTF; cdr3_nt: TGCGCCAGCAGCCAAGAAAGAGAGAGTCTCTATGGCTACACCTTC
v_call: TRBV6-6; d_call: TRBD2; j_call: TRBJ2-1; clone_size: many; cdr3_aa: CASRDGGGADIDEQFF; cdr3_nt: TGTGCCAGCAGGGACGGCGGGGGGGCCGATATAGATGAGCAGTTCTTC
v_call: TRBV7-9; d_call: NA; j_call: TRBJ1-2; clone_size: few; cdr3_aa: CASSSWTEQGYGYTF; cdr3_nt: TGTGCCAGCAGCTCCTGGACAGAACAGGGATATGGCTACACCTTC
v_call: TRBV5-1; d_call: NA; j_call: TRBJ2-5; clone_size: few; cdr3_aa: CASSFNLETQYF; cdr3_nt: TGCGCCAGCAGCTTCAACTTGGAGACCCAGTACTTC
v_call: TRBV6-5; d_call: NA; j_call: TRBJ1-1; clone_size: many; cdr3_aa: CASSYSIMNTEAFF; cdr3_nt: TGTGCCAGCAGTTACTCGATAATGAACACTGAAGCTTTCTTT
v_call: TRBV6-2/TRBV6-3; d_call: NA; j_call: TRBJ1-5; clone_size: NA; cdr3_aa: CASSYSAVDQPQHF; cdr3_nt: TGTGCCAGCAGTTACTCGGCGGTGGATCAGCCCCAGCATTTT
v_call: TRBV7-2; d_call: TRBD2; j_call: TRBJ2-7; clone_size: few; cdr3_aa: CASSFSGALYEQYF; cdr3_nt: TGTGCCAGCAGTTTCAGCGGGGCCCTCTACGAGCAGTACTTC
v_call: TRBV5-5; d_call: TRBD1; j_call: TRBJ1-6; clone_size: few; cdr3_aa: CASSPRTGVIPESPLHF; cdr3_nt: TGTGCCAGCAGCCCACGGACAGGGGTTATTCCGGAATCACCCCTCCACTTT
v_call: TRBV10-3; d_call: NA; j_call: TRBJ1-5; clone_size: NA; cdr3_aa: CAIRSQSNQPQHF; cdr3_nt: TGTGCCATCCGATCACAATCCAATCAGCCCCAGCATTTT
v_call: TRBV5-5; d_call: NA; j_call: TRBJ2-3; clone_size: many; cdr3_aa: CASSLDSPTDTQYF; cdr3_nt: TGTGCCAGCAGCTTGGACAGTCCCACAGATACGCAGTATTTT
v_call: TRBV7-9; d_call: NA; j_call: TRBJ2-1; clone_size: many; cdr3_aa: CASIQSVYNEQFF; cdr3_nt: TGTGCCAGCATTCAATCTGTCTACAATGAGCAGTTCTTC
v_call: TRBV18; d_call: NA; j_call: TRBJ2-3; clone_size: NA; cdr3_aa: CASSLDSADTQYF; cdr3_nt: TGTGCCAGCTCACTCGACAGTGCAGATACGCAGTATTTT
v_call: TRBV6-5; d_call: NA; j_call: TRBJ2-1; clone_size: many; cdr3_aa: CASSYSRNNEQFF; cdr3_nt: TGTGCCAGCAGTTACTCGAGGAACAATGAGCAGTTCTTC